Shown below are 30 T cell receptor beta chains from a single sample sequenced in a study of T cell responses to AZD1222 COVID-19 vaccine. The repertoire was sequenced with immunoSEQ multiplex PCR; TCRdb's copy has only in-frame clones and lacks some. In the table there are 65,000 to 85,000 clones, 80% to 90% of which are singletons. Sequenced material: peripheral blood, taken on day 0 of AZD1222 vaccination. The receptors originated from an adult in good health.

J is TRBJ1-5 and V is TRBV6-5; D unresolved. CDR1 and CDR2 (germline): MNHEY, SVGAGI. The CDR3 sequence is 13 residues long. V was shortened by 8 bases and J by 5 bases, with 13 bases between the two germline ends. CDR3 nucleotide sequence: TGTGCCAGCGGATCTACCGGGGATCAGCCCCAGCATTTT. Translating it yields CASGSTGDQPQHF.

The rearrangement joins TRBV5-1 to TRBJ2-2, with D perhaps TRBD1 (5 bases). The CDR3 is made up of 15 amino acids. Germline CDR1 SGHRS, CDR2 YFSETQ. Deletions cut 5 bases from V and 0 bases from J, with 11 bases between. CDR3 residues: CASRTAGTNTGELFF. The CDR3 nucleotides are TGCGCCAGCAGGACGGCAGGGACGAACACCGGGGAGCTGTTTTTT. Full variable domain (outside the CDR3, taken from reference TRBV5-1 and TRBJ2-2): KAGVTQTPRYLIKTRGQQVTLSCSPISGHRSVSWYQQTPGQGLQFLFEYFSETQRNKGNFPGRFSGRQFSNSRSEMNVSTLELGDSALYLCASRTAGTNTGELFFGEGSRLTVL.

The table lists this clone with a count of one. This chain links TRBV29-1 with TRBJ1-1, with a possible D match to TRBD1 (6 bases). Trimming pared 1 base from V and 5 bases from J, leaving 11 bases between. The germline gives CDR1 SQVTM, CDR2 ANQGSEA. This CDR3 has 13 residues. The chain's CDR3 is CSVEGQAGTEAFF. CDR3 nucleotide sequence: TGCAGCGTTGAAGGACAGGCTGGGACTGAAGCTTTCTTT. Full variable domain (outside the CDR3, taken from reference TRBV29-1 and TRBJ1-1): SAVISQKPSRDICQRGTSLTIQCQVDSQVTMMFWYRQQPGQSLTLIATANQGSEATYESGFVIDKFPISRPNLTFSTLTVSNMSPEDSSIYLCSVEGQAGTEAFFGQGTRLTVV.

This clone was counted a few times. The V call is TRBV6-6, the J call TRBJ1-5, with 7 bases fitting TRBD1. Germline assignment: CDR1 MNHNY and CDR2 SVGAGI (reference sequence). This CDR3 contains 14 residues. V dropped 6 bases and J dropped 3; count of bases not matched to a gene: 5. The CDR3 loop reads CASSSGQFNQPQHF. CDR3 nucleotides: TGTGCCAGCAGCTCGGGACAGTTCAATCAGCCCCAGCATTTT.

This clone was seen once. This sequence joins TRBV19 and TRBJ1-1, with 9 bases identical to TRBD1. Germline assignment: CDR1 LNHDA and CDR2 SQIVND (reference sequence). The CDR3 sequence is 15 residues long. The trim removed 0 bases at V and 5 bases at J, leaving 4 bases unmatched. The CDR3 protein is CASSIEGQGWTEAFF. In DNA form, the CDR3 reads TGTGCCAGTAGTATAGAGGGACAGGGTTGGACTGAAGCTTTCTTT.

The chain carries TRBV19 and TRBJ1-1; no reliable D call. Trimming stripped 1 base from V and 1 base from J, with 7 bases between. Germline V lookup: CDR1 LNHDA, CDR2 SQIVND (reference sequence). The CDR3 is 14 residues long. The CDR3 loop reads CASSIVTGNTEAFF. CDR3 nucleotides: TGTGCCAGTAGTATAGTTACCGGGAACACTGAAGCTTTCTTT.

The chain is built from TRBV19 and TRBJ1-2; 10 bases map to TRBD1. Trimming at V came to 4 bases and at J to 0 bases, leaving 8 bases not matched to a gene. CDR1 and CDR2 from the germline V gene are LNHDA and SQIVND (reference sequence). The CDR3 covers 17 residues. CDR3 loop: CASSNAGTGEANYGYTF. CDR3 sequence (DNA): TGTGCCAGTAGTAATGCTGGGACAGGGGAGGCTAACTATGGCTACACCTTC.

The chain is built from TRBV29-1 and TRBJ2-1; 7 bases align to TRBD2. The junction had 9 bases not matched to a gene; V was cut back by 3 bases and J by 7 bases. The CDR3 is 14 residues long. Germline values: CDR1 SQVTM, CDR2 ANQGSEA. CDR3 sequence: CSVEGLPLYNEQFF. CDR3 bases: TGCAGCGTTGAGGGACTACCATTATATAATGAGCAGTTCTTC.

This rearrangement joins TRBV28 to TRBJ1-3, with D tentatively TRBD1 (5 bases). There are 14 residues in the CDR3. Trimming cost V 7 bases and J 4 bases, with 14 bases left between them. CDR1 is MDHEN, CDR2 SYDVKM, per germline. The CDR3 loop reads CASNRQSRGNTIYF. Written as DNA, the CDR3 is TGTGCCAGCAACCGACAGTCCAGAGGAAACACCATATATTTT.

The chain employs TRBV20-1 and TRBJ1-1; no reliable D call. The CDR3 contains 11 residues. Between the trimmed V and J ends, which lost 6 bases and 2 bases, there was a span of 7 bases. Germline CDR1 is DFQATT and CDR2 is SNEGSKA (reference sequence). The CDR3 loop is CSAEENTEAFF. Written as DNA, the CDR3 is TGCAGTGCGGAAGAAAACACTGAAGCTTTCTTT.

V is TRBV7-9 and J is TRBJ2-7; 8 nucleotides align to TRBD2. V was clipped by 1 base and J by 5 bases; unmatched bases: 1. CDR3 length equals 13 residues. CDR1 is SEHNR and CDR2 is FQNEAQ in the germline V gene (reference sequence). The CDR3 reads CASSLGTSHEQYF. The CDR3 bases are TGTGCCAGCAGCTTAGGGACTAGCCACGAGCAGTACTTC.

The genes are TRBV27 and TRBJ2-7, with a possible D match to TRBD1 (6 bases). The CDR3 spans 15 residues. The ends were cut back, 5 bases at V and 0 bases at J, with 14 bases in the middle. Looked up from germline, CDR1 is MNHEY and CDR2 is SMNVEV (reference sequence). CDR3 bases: TGTGCCAGCAGTACCCAGGGGTCTTACTCCTACGAGCAGTACTTC. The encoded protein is CASSTQGSYSYEQYF.

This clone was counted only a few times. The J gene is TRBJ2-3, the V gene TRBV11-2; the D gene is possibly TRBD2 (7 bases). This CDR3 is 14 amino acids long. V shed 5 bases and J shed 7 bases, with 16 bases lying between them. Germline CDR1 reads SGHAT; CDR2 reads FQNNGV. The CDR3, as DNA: TGTGCCAGCAGCCCGCTGCGGGGGACAAATACGCAGTATTTT. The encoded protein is CASSPLRGTNTQYF.

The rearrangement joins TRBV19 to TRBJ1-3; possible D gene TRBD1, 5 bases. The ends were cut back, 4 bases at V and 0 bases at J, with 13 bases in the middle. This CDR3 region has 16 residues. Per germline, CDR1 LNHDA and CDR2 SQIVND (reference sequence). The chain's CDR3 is CASSTAGLTSGNTIYF. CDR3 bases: TGTGCCAGTAGTACCGCGGGACTTACCTCTGGAAACACCATATATTTT.

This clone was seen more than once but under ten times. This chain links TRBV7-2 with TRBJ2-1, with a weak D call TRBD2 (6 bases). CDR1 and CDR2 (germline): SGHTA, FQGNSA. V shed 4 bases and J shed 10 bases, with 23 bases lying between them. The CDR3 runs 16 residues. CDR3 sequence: CASSSPGLPVVKEQFF. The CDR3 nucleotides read TGTGCCAGCAGCTCTCCGGGACTCCCGGTGGTGAAAGAGCAGTTCTTC.

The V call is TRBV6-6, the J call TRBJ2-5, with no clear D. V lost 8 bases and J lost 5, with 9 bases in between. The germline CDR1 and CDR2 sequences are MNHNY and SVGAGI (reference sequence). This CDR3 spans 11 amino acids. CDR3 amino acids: CASSVRETQYF. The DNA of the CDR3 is TGTGCCAGCTCGGTTCGGGAGACCCAGTACTTC.

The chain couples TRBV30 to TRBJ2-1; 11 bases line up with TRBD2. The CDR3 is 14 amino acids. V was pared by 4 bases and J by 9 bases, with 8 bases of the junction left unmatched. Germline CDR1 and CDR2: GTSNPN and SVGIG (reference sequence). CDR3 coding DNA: TGTGCCTGGAATAGAGTAGCGGGAGGGGGTGAGCAGTTCTTC. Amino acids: CAWNRVAGGGEQFF. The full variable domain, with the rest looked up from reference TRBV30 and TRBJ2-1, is SQTIHQWPATLVQPVGSPLSLECTVEGTSNPNLYWYRQAAGRGLQLLFYSVGIGQISSEVPQNLSASRPQDRQFILSSKKLLLSDSGFYLCAWNRVAGGGEQFFGPGTRLTVL.

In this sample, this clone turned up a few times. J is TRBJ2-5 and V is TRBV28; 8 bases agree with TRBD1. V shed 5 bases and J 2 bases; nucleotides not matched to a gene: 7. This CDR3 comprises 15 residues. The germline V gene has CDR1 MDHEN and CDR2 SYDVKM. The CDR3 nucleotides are TGTGCCAGCAGTGCCCCGGGACAGGCTCAAGAGACCCAGTACTTC. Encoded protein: CASSAPGQAQETQYF.

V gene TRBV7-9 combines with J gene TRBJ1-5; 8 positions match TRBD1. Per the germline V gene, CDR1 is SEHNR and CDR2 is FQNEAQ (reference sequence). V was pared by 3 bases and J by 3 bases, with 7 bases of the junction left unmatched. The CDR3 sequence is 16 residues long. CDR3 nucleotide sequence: TGTGCCAGCAGCTTCGCCCTGGACAGGGACAATCAGCCCCAGCATTTT. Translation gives CASSFALDRDNQPQHF.

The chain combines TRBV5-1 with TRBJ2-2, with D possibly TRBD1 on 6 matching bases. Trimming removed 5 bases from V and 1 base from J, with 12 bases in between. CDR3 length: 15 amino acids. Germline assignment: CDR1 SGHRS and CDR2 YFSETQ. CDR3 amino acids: CASSVVRGNTGELFF. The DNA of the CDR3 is TGCGCCAGCAGTGTGGTCAGGGGGAACACCGGGGAGCTGTTTTTT.

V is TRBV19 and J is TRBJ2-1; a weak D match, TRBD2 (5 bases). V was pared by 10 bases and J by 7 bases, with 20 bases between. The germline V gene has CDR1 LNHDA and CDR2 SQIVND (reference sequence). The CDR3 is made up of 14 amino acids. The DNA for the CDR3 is TGTGCCACAATTAGGAGAGGGTACGGAAATGAGCAGTTCTTC. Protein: CATIRRGYGNEQFF.

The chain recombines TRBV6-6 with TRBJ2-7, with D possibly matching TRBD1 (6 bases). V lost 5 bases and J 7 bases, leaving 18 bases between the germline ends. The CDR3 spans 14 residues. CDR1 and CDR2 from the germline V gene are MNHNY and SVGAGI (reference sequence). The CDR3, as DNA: TGTGCCAGCAGTAACCCGGGACAAGATACGGAGCAGTACTTC. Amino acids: CASSNPGQDTEQYF.

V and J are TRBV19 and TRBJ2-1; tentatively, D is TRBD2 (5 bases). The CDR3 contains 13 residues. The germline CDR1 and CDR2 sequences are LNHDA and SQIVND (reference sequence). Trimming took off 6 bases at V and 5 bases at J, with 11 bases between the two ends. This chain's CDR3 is CASRTLDHNEQFF. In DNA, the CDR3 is TGTGCCAGTAGGACACTAGACCACAATGAGCAGTTCTTC.

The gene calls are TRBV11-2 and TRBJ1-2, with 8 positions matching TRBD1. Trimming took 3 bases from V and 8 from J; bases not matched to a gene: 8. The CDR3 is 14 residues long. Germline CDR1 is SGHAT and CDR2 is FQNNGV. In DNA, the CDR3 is TGTGCCAGCAGCTTTTCGGGACAGGTAGGGGGCTACACCTTC. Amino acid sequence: CASSFSGQVGGYTF.

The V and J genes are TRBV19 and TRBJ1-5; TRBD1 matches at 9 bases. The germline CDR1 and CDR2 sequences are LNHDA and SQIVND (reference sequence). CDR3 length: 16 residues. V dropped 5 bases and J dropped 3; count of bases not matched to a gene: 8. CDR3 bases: TGTGCCAGTAGTTTCCCGGGACAGGGATCCAATCAGCCCCAGCATTTT. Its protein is CASSFPGQGSNQPQHF.

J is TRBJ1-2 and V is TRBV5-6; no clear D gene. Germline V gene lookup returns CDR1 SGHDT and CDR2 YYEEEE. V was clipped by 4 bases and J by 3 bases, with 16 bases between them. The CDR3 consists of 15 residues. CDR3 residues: CASSRAGRVDYGYTF. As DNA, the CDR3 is TGTGCCAGCAGCCGGGCTGGGAGGGTAGACTATGGCTACACCTTC. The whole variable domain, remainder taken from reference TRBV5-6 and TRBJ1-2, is DAGVTQSPTHLIKTRGQQVTLRCSPKSGHDTVSWYQQALGQGPQFIFQYYEEEERQRGNFPDRFSGHQFPNYSSELNVNALLLGDSALYLCASSRAGRVDYGYTFGSGTRLTVV.

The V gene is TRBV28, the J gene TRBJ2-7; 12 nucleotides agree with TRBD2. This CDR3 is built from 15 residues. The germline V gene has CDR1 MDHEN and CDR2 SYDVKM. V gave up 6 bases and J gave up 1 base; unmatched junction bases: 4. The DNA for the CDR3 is TGTGCCAGCAGCCCGGGACTAGCGGGTTCCTACGAGCAGTACTTC. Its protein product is CASSPGLAGSYEQYF.

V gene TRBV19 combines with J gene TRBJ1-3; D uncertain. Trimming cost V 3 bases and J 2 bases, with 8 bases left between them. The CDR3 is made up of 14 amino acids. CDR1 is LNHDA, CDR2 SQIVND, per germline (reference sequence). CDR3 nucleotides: TGTGCCAGTAGTATCTCCCCTCCTGGAAACACCATATATTTT. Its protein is CASSISPPGNTIYF.

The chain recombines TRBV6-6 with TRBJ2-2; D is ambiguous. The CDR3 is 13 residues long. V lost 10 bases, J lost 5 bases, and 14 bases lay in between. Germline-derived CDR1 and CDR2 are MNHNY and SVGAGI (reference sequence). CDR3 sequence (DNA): TGTGCCATCGGCCCCCATGGGACCGGGGAGCTGTTTTTT. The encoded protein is CAIGPHGTGELFF.

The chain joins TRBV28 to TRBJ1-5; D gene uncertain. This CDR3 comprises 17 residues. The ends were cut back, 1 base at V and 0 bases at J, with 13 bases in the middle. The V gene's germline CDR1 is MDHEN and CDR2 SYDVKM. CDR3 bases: TGTGCCAGCAGTTTATCCGAGACGGGGTATAGCAATCAGCCCCAGCATTTT. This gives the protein CASSLSETGYSNQPQHF. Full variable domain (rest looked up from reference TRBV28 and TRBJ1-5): DVKVTQSSRYLVKRTGEKVFLECVQDMDHENMFWYRQDPGLGLRLIYFSYDVKMKEKGDIPEGYSVSREKKERFSLILESASTNQTSMYLCASSLSETGYSNQPQHFGDGTRLSIL.